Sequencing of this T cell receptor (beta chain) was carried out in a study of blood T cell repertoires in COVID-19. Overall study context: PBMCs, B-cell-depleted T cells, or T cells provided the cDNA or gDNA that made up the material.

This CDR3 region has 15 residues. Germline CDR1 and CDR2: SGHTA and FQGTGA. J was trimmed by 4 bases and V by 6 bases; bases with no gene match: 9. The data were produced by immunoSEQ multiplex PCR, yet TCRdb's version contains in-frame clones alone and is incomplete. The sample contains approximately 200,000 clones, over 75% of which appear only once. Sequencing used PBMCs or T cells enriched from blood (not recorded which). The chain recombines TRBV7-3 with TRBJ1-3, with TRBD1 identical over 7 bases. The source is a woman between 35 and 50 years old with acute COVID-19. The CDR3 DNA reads TGTGCCAGCAGTCGGGACAGATCTCTCGGAAACACCATATATTTT. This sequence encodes CASSRDRSLGNTIYF.